The clone carrying this TCR beta chain occurred many times. The germline V and J ends were trimmed by 1 base and 7 bases, with 26 bases remaining between them. Germline lookup yields CDR1 SGHKS and CDR2 YYEKEE (reference sequence). The CDR3 totals 18 residues. Molecular barcoding with unique molecular identifiers was used for the TCRbeta library. MiXCR, run by TCRdb on the PCR reads, gives a single entry per CDR3 protein. The table shows about 540,000 distinct CDR3 sequences, with around 18% occurring only once. This sample is part of a study of T-cell reconstitution after alpha-beta-depleted transplantation in children.

This material consisted of PBMCs from the stem cell graft donor, taken from the stem cell graft. The TCR comes from a human donor who donated a stem cell graft to a child with acute lymphoblastic leukemia. The rearrangement joins TRBV5-5 to TRBJ1-1; tentatively, D is TRBD1 (6 bases). CDR3 in amino acids: CASSLTAAGAGAHLEAFF. CDR3 DNA: TGTGCCAGCAGCTTGACCGCTGCGGGGGCAGGGGCCCACCTTGAAGCTTTCTTT.